Described below is a single TCR beta chain sequence and its context. The record originates from a study of CXCR3-negative and CXCR3-positive naive CD8 T cells. It was by 5' RACE with UMI labels that the TRB cDNA libraries were prepared. Reanalyzing the 5' RACE reads, TCRdb keeps one entry per CDR3 protein, without DNA. This table holds about 56,000 distinct CDR3 sequences. The CDR3 has 14 residues. Germline V gives CDR1 SQVTM, CDR2 ANQGSEA. Sequenced input: memory CD8+ T cells from blood. This chain links TRBV29-1 with TRBJ2-7; TCRdb reports TRBD1, a call that lacks DNA to check it against. The clonotype was recovered from a human donor in good health. Some clones in this sample may be carry-over from other donors' samples. The CDR3: CSVETTGESYEQYF.